The source of this T cell receptor (beta chain) is a study of T cell repertoires in cytomegalovirus infection. Trimming removed 5 bases from V and 2 bases from J, with 13 bases in between. The CDR3 spans 14 residues. Germline V lookup: CDR1 SGDLS, CDR2 YYNGEE. Study-wide results and limits: Summed public TCR beta family frequency identified CMV carriers bearing the relevant HLA. CMV-specific TCR beta clonotypes restricted by HLA-C were the ones dominating the ex vivo response.

One entry per CDR3 protein, called by TCRdb with MiXCR from the reads. The sample consists of under 600,000 distinct CDR3 sequences, 15% to 20% of them appearing once. This clonotype appeared a few times. Its antigen is undetermined. The sample taken for sequencing was CD8+ T cells from PBMCs. This chain uses TRBV9 with TRBJ1-1, with a possible D match to TRBD1 (5 bases). This receptor was obtained from a human donor in good health (CMV status not recorded). Some clones in this sample may be carry-over from other donors' samples. CDR3: CASSGVGPNTEAFF. The CDR3 nucleotides are TGTGCCAGCAGTGGTGTGGGGCCTAACACTGAAGCTTTCTTT.